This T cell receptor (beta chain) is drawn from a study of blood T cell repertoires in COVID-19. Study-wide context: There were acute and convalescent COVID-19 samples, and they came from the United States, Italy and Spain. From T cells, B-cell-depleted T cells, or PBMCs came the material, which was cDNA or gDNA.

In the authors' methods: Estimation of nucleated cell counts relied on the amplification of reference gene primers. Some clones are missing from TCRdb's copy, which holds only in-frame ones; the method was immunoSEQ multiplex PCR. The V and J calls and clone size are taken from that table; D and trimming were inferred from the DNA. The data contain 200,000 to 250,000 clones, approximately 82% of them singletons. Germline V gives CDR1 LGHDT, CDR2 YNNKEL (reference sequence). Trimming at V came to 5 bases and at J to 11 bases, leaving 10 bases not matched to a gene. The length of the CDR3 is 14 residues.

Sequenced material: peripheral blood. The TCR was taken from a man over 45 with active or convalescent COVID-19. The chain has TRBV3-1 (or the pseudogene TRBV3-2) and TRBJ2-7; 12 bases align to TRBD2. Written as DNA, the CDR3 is TGTGCCAGCAGCAACGGGCTAGCGGGAGGGCCGAAGTACTTC. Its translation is CASSNGLAGGPKYF.